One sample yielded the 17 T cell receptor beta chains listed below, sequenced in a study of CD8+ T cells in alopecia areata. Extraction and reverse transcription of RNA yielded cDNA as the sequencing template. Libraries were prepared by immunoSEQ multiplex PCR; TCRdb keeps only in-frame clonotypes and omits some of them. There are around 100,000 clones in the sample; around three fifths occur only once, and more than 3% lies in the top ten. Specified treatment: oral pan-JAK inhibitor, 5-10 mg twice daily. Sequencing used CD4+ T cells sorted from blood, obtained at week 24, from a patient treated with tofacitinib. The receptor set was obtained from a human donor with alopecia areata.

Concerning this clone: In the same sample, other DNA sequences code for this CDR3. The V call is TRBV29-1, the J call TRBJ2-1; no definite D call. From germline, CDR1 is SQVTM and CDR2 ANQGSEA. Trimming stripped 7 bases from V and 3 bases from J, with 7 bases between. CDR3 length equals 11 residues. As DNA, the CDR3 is TGCAGCGGAAGGGTCTACAATGAGCAGTTCTTC. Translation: CSGRVYNEQFF.

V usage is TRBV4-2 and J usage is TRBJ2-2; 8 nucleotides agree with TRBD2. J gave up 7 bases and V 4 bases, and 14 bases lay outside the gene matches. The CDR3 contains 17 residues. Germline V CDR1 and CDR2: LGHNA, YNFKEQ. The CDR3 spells CASSLSPAGGLDGELFF. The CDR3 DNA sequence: TGTGCCAGCAGCCTTTCCCCGGCGGGGGGCCTGGACGGGGAGCTGTTTTTT.

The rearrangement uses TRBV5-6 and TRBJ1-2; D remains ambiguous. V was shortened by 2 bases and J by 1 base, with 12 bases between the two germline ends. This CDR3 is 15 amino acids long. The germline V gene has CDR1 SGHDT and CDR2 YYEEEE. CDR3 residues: CASSLRATHNYGYTF. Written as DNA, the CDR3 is TGTGCCAGCAGCTTACGGGCCACACATAACTATGGCTACACCTTC.

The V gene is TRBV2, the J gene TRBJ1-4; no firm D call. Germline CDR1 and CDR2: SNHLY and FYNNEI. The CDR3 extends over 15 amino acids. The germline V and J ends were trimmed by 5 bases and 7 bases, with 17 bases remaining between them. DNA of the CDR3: TGTGCCAGCAGTTCCGCGGCGCGGGCTCCTGAAAAACTGTTTTTT. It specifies CASSSAARAPEKLFF.

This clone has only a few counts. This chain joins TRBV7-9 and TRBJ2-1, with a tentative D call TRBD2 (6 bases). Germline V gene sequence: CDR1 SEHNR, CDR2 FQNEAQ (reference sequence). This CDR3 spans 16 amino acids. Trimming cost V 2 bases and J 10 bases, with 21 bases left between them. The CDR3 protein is CASSLMASAQEGEQFF. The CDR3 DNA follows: TGTGCCAGCAGCTTAATGGCTAGCGCCCAAGAAGGGGAGCAGTTCTTC. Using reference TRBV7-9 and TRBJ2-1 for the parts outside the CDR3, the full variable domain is DTGVSQNPRHKITKRGQNVTFRCDPISEHNRLYWYRQTLGQGPEFLTYFQNEAQLEKSRLLSDRFSAERPKGSFSTLEIQRTEQGDSAMYLCASSLMASAQEGEQFFGPGTRLTVL.

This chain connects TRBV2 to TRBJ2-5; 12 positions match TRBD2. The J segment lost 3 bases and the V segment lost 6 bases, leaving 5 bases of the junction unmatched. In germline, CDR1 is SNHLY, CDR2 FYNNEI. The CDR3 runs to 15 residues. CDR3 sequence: CASRMGLAGEETQYF. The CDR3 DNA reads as TGTGCCAGCAGGATGGGACTAGCGGGCGAAGAGACCCAGTACTTC.

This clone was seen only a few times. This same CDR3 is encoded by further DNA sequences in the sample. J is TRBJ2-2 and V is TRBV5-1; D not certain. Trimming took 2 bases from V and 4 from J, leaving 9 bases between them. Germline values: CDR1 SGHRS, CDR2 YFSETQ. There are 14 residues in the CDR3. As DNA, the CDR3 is TGCGCCAGCAGCTTCGAAGGGTCCACCGGGGAGCTGTTTTTT. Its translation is CASSFEGSTGELFF.

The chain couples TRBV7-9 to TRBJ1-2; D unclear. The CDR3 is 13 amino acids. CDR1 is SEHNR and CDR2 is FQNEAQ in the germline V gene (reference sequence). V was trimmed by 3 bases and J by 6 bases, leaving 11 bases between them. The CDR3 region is CASSFWLEDGYTF. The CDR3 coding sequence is TGTGCCAGCAGCTTTTGGCTGGAAGATGGCTACACCTTC.

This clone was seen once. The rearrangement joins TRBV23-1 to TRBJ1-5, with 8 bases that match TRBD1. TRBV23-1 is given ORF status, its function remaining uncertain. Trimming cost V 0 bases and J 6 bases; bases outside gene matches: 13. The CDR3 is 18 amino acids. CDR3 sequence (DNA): TGCGCCAGCAGTCAATCCAAAAGACAGGGGAATCCGGGTCAGCCCCAGCATTTT. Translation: CASSQSKRQGNPGQPQHF.

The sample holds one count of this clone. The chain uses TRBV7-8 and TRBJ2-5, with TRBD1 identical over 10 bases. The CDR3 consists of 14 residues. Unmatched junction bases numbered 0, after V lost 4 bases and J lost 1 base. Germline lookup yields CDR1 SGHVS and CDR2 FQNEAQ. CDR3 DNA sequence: TGTGCCAGCAGCTGGACAGGGGGCCAAGAGACCCAGTACTTC. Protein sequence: CASSWTGGQETQYF.

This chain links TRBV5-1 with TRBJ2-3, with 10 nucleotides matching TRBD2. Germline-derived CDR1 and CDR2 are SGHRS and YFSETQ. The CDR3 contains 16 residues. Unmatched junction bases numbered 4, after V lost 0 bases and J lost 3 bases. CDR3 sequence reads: CASSLAASGGTDTQYF. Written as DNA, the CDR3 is TGCGCCAGCAGCTTGGCGGCTAGCGGGGGAACAGATACGCAGTATTTT.

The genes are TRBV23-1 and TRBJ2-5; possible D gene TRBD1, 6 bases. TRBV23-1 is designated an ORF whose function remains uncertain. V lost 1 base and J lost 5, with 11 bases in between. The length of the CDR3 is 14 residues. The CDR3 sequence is CASSQCPGEETQYF. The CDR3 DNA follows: TGCGCCAGCAGTCAATGTCCAGGGGAGGAGACCCAGTACTTC.

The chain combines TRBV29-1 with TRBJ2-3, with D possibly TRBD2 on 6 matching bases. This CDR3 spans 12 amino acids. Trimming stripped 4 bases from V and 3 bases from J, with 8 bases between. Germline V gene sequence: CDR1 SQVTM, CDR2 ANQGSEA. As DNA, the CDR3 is TGCAGCGTTGGTGGGGGGACAGATACGCAGTATTTT. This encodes CSVGGGTDTQYF.

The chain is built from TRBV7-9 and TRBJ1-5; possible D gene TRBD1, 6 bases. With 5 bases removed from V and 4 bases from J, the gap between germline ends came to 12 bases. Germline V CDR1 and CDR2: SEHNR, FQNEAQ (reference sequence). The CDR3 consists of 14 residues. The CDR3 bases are TGTGCCAGCAGCCCTGAGGGGGGAAATCAGCCCCAGCATTTT. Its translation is CASSPEGGNQPQHF. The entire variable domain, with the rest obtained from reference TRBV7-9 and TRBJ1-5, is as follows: DTGVSQNPRHKITKRGQNVTFRCDPISEHNRLYWYRQTLGQGPEFLTYFQNEAQLEKSRLLSDRFSAERPKGSFSTLEIQRTEQGDSAMYLCASSPEGGNQPQHFGDGTRLSIL.

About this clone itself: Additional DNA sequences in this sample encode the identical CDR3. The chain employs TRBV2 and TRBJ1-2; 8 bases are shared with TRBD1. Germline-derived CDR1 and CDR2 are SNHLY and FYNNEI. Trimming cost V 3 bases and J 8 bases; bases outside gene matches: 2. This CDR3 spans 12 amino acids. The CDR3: CASSDRGRGYTF. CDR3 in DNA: TGTGCCAGCAGTGACAGGGGGCGCGGCTACACCTTC.

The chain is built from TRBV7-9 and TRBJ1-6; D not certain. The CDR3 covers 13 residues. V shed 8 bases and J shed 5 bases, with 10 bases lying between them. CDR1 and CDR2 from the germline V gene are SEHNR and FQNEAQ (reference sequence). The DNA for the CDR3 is TGTGCCAGCGACCGGTGGGATAATTCACCCCTCCACTTT. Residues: CASDRWDNSPLHF.

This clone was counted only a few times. CDR3 region: CASSPARGLNQPQHF. DNA for the CDR3: TGTGCCAGCAGCCCAGCCCGGGGGCTTAATCAGCCCCAGCATTTT. V usage is TRBV4-2 and J usage is TRBJ1-5, with a possible D match to TRBD1 (6 bases). The CDR3 consists of 15 residues. The germline V and J ends were trimmed by 4 bases and 4 bases, with 14 bases remaining between them. Germline V lookup: CDR1 LGHNA, CDR2 YNFKEQ.